Listed below are T cell receptor beta chains from one sample, sequenced in a study of spatial heterogeneity in lung cancer. TCRdb itself ran the 5' RACE reads through MiXCR, one entry per CDR3 protein. The data show some 80,000 distinct CDR3 sequences, 8% seen once. Sequencing was performed on PBMCs, taken at surgery. These receptor sequences come from a male donor with early-stage non-small cell lung cancer. CDR3s include the opening cysteine and the closing phenylalanine or tryptophan. The D gene is left open where the match is weak. The size entry is marked missing in some rows and otherwise reads once, few, many or a size class.

V gene: TRBV23-1; D gene: TRBD2; J gene: TRBJ2-3; clone size: .; CDR3 protein: CASRSTSGRAGSTDTQYF; CDR3 DNA: TGCGCCAGCCGATCGACTAGCGGGAGGGCCGGGAGCACAGATACGCAGTATTTT
V gene: TRBV5-1; D gene: TRBD1; J gene: TRBJ2-2; clone size: .; CDR3 protein: CASSLEPGTGGTGELFF; CDR3 DNA: TGCGCCAGCAGCTTGGAGCCCGGGACAGGGGGCACCGGGGAGCTGTTTTTT
V gene: TRBV11-2; D gene: .; J gene: TRBJ1-2; clone size: few; CDR3 protein: CASSLPFQAGYTF; CDR3 DNA: TGTGCCAGCAGCCTACCTTTTCAGGCAGGCTACACCTTC
V gene: TRBV27; D gene: TRBD1; J gene: TRBJ1-2; clone size: many; CDR3 protein: CASSLRPPGQGDGYTF; CDR3 DNA: TGTGCCAGCAGTTTACGGCCTCCCGGACAGGGTGACGGCTACACCTTC
V gene: TRBV11-2; D gene: .; J gene: TRBJ2-1; clone size: .; CDR3 protein: CASSHGRRSYYNEQFF; CDR3 DNA: TGTGCCAGCAGCCACGGCCGGAGGTCCTACTACAATGAGCAGTTCTTC
V gene: TRBV4-2; D gene: TRBD1; J gene: TRBJ2-2; clone size: .; CDR3 protein: CASSIGQGVGTGELFF; CDR3 DNA: TGTGCCAGCAGCATAGGACAGGGGGTAGGCACCGGGGAGCTGTTTTTT
V gene: TRBV12-3/TRBV12-4; D gene: .; J gene: TRBJ2-1; clone size: many; CDR3 protein: CASSHPNEQFF; CDR3 DNA: TGTGCCAGCAGTCACCCTAATGAGCAGTTCTTC
V gene: TRBV19; D gene: TRBD1; J gene: TRBJ2-7; clone size: many; CDR3 protein: CASSRTGAYEQYF; CDR3 DNA: TGTGCCAGTAGCAGGACAGGCGCCTACGAGCAGTACTTC
V gene: TRBV25-1; D gene: TRBD1; J gene: TRBJ1-1; clone size: many; CDR3 protein: CASSTYRGPNTEAFF; CDR3 DNA: TGTGCCAGCAGTACTTACAGGGGACCGAACACTGAAGCTTTCTTT
V gene: TRBV29-1; D gene: .; J gene: TRBJ2-1; clone size: many; CDR3 protein: CSVLLIYGEQFF; CDR3 DNA: TGCAGCGTCCTACTTATTTACGGTGAGCAGTTCTTC
V gene: TRBV19; D gene: TRBD2; J gene: TRBJ2-3; clone size: .; CDR3 protein: CASSIVVASGNTQYF; CDR3 DNA: TGTGCCAGTAGTATAGTCGTGGCTAGCGGAAATACGCAGTATTTT
V gene: TRBV30; D gene: .; J gene: TRBJ1-3; clone size: .; CDR3 protein: CAWSKSSGNTIYF; CDR3 DNA: TGTGCCTGGAGTAAGAGCTCTGGAAACACCATATATTTT
V gene: TRBV10-3; D gene: .; J gene: TRBJ1-6; clone size: .; CDR3 protein: CAISDSTVFYNSPLHF; CDR3 DNA: TGTGCCATCAGTGATTCAACAGTCTTCTATAATTCACCCCTCCACTTT
V gene: TRBV2; D gene: TRBD1; J gene: TRBJ2-3; clone size: medium-sized; CDR3 protein: CASSEFSTGGDTQYF; CDR3 DNA: TGTGCCAGCAGTGAATTTTCGACAGGGGGAGATACGCAGTATTTT
V gene: TRBV12-3/TRBV12-4; D gene: .; J gene: TRBJ1-1; clone size: many; CDR3 protein: CATLDRNHKMNTEAFF; CDR3 DNA: TGTGCCACCCTCGACAGGAACCATAAAATGAACACTGAAGCTTTCTTT
V gene: TRBV20-1; D gene: .; J gene: TRBJ2-1; clone size: many; CDR3 protein: CSASMWERSEQFF; CDR3 DNA: TGCAGTGCTAGTATGTGGGAGCGGAGTGAGCAGTTCTTC
V gene: TRBV7-2; D gene: .; J gene: TRBJ2-5; clone size: .; CDR3 protein: CASSPRQKLQETQYF; CDR3 DNA: TGTGCCAGCAGCCCCAGACAGAAACTTCAAGAGACCCAGTACTTC
V gene: TRBV9; D gene: TRBD2; J gene: TRBJ2-1; clone size: many; CDR3 protein: CASSAGLAGVNEQFF; CDR3 DNA: TGTGCCAGCAGCGCGGGACTAGCGGGAGTCAATGAGCAGTTCTTC